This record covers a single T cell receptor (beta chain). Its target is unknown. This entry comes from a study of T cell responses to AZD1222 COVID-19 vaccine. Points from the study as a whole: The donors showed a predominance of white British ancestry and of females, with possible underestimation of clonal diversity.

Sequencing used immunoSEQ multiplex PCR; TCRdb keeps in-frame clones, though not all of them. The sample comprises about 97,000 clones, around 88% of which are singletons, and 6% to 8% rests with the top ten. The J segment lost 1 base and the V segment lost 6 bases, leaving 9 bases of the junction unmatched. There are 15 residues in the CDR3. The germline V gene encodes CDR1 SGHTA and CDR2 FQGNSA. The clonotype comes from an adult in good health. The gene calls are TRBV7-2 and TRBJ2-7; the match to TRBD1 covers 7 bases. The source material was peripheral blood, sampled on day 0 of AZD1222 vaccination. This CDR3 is CASRPGGTSSYEQYF. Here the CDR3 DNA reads TGTGCCAGCAGGCCAGGGGGTACCAGTTCCTACGAGCAGTACTTC.